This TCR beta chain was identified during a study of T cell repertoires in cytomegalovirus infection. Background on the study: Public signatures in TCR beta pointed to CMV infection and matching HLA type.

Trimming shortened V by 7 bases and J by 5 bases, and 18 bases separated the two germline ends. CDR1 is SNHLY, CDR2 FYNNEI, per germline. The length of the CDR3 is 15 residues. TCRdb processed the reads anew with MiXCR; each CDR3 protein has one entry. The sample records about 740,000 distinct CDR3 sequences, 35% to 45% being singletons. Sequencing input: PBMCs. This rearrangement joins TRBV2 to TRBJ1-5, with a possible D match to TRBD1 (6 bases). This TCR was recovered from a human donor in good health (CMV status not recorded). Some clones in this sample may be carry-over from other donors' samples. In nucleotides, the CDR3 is TGTGCCAGCACCTCAAACGGGGGCAGTTATCAGCCCCAGCATTTT. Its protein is CASTSNGGSYQPQHF.